This T cell receptor beta chain derives from a study of T cell clonality in common variable immunodeficiency. Most patients and controls had Caucasian heritage. Clones were sequenced by immunoSEQ multiplex PCR, and TCRdb holds only the in-frame ones, with some missing. The sample includes roughly 57,000 clones, none of them occurring once. Regarding the study as a whole: In common variable immunodeficiency, TCR beta chains reportedly carried fewer deletions and N-nucleotide insertions.

The sample holds many counts of this clone. Antigen specificity is unknown. An end of the junction does not agree with germline; a read error may underlie this. Sequences were obtained from peripheral blood mononuclear cells. This TCR was sampled from a person aged 18-69 years in good health.

The CDR3 reads CANSFRSSGGNYNEQFF. The sequenced part of the CDR3 DNA is TGTGCCAACAGTTTTAGGTCTAGCGGGGGGAATTACAATGAG. V usage is TRBV12-3 or TRBV12-4 and J usage is TRBJ2-1; 11 nucleotides align to TRBD2. The read falls 3 residues short of the CDR3 end, and the missing part is taken from the germline J gene. CDR3 length: 17 residues.